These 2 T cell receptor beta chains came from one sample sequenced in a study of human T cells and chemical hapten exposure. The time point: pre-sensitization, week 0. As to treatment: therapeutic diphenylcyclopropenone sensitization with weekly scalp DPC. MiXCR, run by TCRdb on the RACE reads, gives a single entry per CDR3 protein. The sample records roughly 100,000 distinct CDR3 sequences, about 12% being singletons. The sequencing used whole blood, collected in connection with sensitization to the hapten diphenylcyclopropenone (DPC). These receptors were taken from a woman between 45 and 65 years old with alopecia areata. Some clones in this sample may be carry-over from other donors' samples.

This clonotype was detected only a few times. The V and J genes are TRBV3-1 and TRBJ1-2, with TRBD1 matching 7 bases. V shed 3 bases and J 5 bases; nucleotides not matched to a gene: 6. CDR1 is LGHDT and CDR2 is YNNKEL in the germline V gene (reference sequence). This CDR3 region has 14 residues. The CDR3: CASSQKTGSYGYTF. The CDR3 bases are TGTGCCAGCAGCCAGAAGACAGGGTCGTATGGCTACACCTTC.

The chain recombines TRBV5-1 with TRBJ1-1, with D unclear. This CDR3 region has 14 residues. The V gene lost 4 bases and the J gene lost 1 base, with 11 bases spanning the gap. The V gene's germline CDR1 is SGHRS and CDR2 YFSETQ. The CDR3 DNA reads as TGCGCCAGCAGCCCGGAGGGTAAGAACACTGAAGCTTTCTTT. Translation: CASSPEGKNTEAFF.